This is a list of T cell receptor beta chains from one sample in a study of blood T cell repertoires in COVID-19. TCRdb keeps only in-frame clones here, not all; method: immunoSEQ multiplex PCR. Of 150,000 to 200,000 clones in the sample, around 85% were seen once. Sequenced: peripheral blood. The receptors were sampled from a woman in her 70s with acute or convalescent COVID-19. Both conserved end residues are part of each CDR3. A D gene is named only where the DNA matches it firmly. A row's size may be missing; if present it is once, few, many or a size class.

j_call v_call clone_size d_call cdr3_nt cdr3_aa
TRBJ2-2 TRBV6-2/TRBV6-3 - TRBD2 TGTGCCAGCAGTTATAATAGCGGGGGGCCCACCGGGGAGCTGTTTTTT CASSYNSGGPTGELFF
TRBJ1-3 TRBV9 - TRBD1 TGTGCCAGCAGCGTAGAACAGGGGGCAAACACCATATATTTT CASSVEQGANTIYF
TRBJ1-2 TRBV30 once TRBD1 TGTGCCTGGAATAGGGGCAGGGGGTCTGGCTACACCTTC CAWNRGRGSGYTF
TRBJ2-5 TRBV11-2 few TRBD1 TGTGCCAGCAGCTTAGCGGACAGGCGGCCGGAGACCCAGTACTTC CASSLADRRPETQYF
TRBJ2-7 TRBV4-1 - TRBD2 TGCGCCAGCAGCCAAGGCCCTAGCGGGCGGGGGCTTTCCGGCGAGCAGTACTTC CASSQGPSGRGLSGEQYF
TRBJ2-3 TRBV28 few TRBD2 TGTGCCAGCAGTTATTTTGAACTAGCGGATAGCACAGATACGCAGTATTTT CASSYFELADSTDTQYF
TRBJ1-4 TRBV3-1/TRBV3-2 once - TGTGCCAGCAGCTCTACCGCCGAAAAACTGTTTTTT CASSSTAEKLFF
TRBJ1-1 TRBV6-5 - TRBD1 TGTGCCAGCAGTACCCCCCGGACAGGGGACACTGAAGCTTTCTTT CASSTPRTGDTEAFF
TRBJ1-1 TRBV30 - TRBD1 TGTGCCTGGAGCGGGGGGGGACAGGGAAACACTGAAGCTTTCTTT CAWSGGGQGNTEAFF
TRBJ2-2 TRBV6-1 - - TGTGCCAGCAGTGAACTCCAGGGGAGGGCCGGGGAGCTGTTTTTT CASSELQGRAGELFF